The 27 T cell receptor beta chains below come from one sample, sequenced in a study of cytomegalovirus exposure and HLA in healthy donors. The PCR employed 60 Vbeta primers together with 13 Jbeta primers. Data came from immunoSEQ multiplex PCR; TCRdb stores just in-frame clones and leaves some out. The data hold roughly 70,000 clones, with approximately 90% observed a single time. The sample was PBMCs. These receptors came from a woman younger than 45 in good health and CMV-seropositive.

V is TRBV7-9 and J is TRBJ2-7, with D possibly being TRBD1 (5 bases). From germline, CDR1 is SEHNR and CDR2 FQNEAQ (reference sequence). The CDR3 runs 14 residues. V was clipped by 4 bases and J by 1 base, with 11 bases between them. CDR3 sequence reads: CASSSTTDSYEQYF. The DNA of the CDR3 is TGTGCCAGCAGCTCCACGACAGATTCCTACGAGCAGTACTTC.

The chain couples TRBV6-5 to TRBJ2-2; the D gene is possibly TRBD2 (6 bases). Deletions cut 0 bases from V and 4 bases from J, with 12 bases between. This CDR3 contains 16 residues. Germline CDR1 is MNHEY and CDR2 is SVGAGI. CDR3 nucleotide sequence: TGTGCCAGCAGTTACTCGCTTAGCGGCCTCACCGGGGAGCTGTTTTTT. Its protein product is CASSYSLSGLTGELFF.

The chain carries TRBV6-5 and TRBJ2-5, with D possibly TRBD2 on 5 matching bases. The V end lost 6 bases, the J end lost 11 bases, and 16 bases lay between the germline ends. The CDR3 consists of 12 residues. The germline CDR1 and CDR2 sequences are MNHEY and SVGAGI. CDR3 DNA sequence: TGTGCCAGCAGCTCCCTCGGTTGGGAGCAGTACTTC. This codes for CASSSLGWEQYF.

The CDR3 spells CASCSDFSYEQYF. The CDR3 nucleotides read TGTGCCAGCTGCTCGGACTTCTCCTACGAGCAGTACTTC. The chain carries TRBV2 and TRBJ2-7; TRBD2 might be the D (5 bases). Looked up from germline, CDR1 is SNHLY and CDR2 is FYNNEI. This CDR3 is built from 13 residues. V lost 8 bases to trimming and J lost 0 bases, with 11 bases between them. The full variable domain, completed using reference TRBV2 and TRBJ2-7, is EPEVTQTPSHQVTQMGQEVILRCVPISNHLYFYWYRQILGQKVEFLVSFYNNEISEKSEIFDDQFSVERPDGSNFTLKIRSTKLEDSAMYFCASCSDFSYEQYFGPGTRLTVT.

The chain couples TRBV5-1 to TRBJ1-2; 9 nucleotides align to TRBD1. V shed 3 bases and J 0 bases; nucleotides not matched to a gene: 9. This CDR3 has 17 amino acids. CDR1 is SGHRS, CDR2 YFSETQ, per germline. The CDR3 coding sequence is TGCGCCAGCAGCTCCATAACAGGGGGCAAAGCTAACTATGGCTACACCTTC. Its protein is CASSSITGGKANYGYTF.

This chain connects TRBV15 to TRBJ2-3; TRBD2 matches 7 bases. CDR1 and CDR2 (germline): LNHNV, YYDKDF (reference sequence). This CDR3 has 15 residues. V lost 6 bases to trimming and J lost 2 bases; unmatched junction nucleotides: 8. CDR3 sequence: CATRPKAGYTDTQYF. The CDR3 nucleotides read TGTGCCACCAGGCCGAAAGCGGGATACACAGATACGCAGTATTTT.

This clone appeared once. The V and J genes are TRBV29-1 and TRBJ2-5; 9 nucleotides agree with TRBD1. Unmatched junction bases numbered 21, after V lost 6 bases and J lost 7 bases. In germline, CDR1 is SQVTM, CDR2 ANQGSEA. The CDR3 is 17 residues long. The CDR3 DNA follows: TGCAGCGTCGTGTTAGAGGAATACAGGGGGCCGAGGTGGACCCAGTACTTC. This encodes CSVVLEEYRGPRWTQYF.

The chain recombines TRBV5-1 with TRBJ2-5, with D possibly matching TRBD1 (6 bases). The J call may be faulty, since TRBJ2-7 better matches the DNA end. The CDR3 spans 16 residues. Germline values: CDR1 SGHRS, CDR2 YFSETQ. CDR3 in amino acids: CASSLVQGINAYEQYF. The DNA for the CDR3 is TGCGCCAGCAGCTTGGTTCAGGGGATTAACGCCTACGAGCAGTACTTC.

J is TRBJ2-1 and V is TRBV6-5; tentative D call: TRBD2 (5 bases). The CDR3 is 11 residues long. Germline CDR1 is MNHEY and CDR2 is SVGAGI. Trimming pared 4 bases from V and 10 bases from J, leaving 8 bases between. CDR3 protein: CASSSSGEQFF. The CDR3 DNA reads TGTGCCAGCAGTTCGAGCGGAGAGCAGTTCTTC.

The V and J genes are TRBV7-9 and TRBJ2-5; TRBD2 matches at 9 bases. CDR1 is SEHNR and CDR2 is FQNEAQ in the germline V gene (reference sequence). V gave up 1 base and J gave up 9 bases; unmatched junction bases: 18. This CDR3 is built from 18 residues. CDR3 nucleotide sequence: TGTGCCAGCAGCTTAGGGCGCTCTTCCGCGGGAGGGTCCGAGGCCCAGTACTTC. Translated: CASSLGRSSAGGSEAQYF. Supplemented by reference TRBV7-9 and TRBJ2-5, the full variable domain reads DTGVSQNPRHKITKRGQNVTFRCDPISEHNRLYWYRQTLGQGPEFLTYFQNEAQLEKSRLLSDRFSAERPKGSFSTLEIQRTEQGDSAMYLCASSLGRSSAGGSEAQYFGPGTRLLVL.

The chain links TRBV10-3 to TRBJ2-7, with 8 bases lining up with TRBD2. V lost 10 bases, J lost 3 bases, and 11 bases stayed unmatched. CDR1 is ENHRY, CDR2 SYGVKD, per germline. The CDR3 has 14 amino acids. The CDR3 here is CATKTPGLDYEQYF. CDR3 in DNA: TGTGCCACAAAGACCCCGGGACTAGACTACGAGCAGTACTTC.

V and J are TRBV12-5 and TRBJ1-1; 10 bases line up with TRBD1. The J segment lost 5 bases and the V segment lost 4 bases, leaving 7 bases of the junction unmatched. Germline-derived CDR1 and CDR2 are LGHNT and FRNRAP. The CDR3 covers 15 residues. The CDR3 here is CASGSTGQGRTEAFF. CDR3 DNA sequence: TGTGCTAGTGGTTCTACGGGACAGGGGAGGACTGAAGCTTTCTTT.

On this clone: The germline gene is not matched at one end of the junction; a read error may be the cause. This sequence joins TRBV7-8 and TRBJ2-7; weak D call: TRBD1 (5 bases). CDR3 length: 15 residues. Germline CDR1 is SGHVS and CDR2 is FQNEAQ. The CDR3 DNA follows: TGTGCCAGCAGCTTAGGCAGCGACAGCTCCTACGAGCAGTGCTTC. Residues: CASSLGSDSSYEQCF.

In its sample, this clone was seen a few times. V usage is TRBV27 and J usage is TRBJ2-7; D is perhaps TRBD1 (7 bases). The length of the CDR3 is 14 residues. The germline gives CDR1 MNHEY, CDR2 SMNVEV (reference sequence). The V end lost 3 bases, the J end lost 3 bases, and 12 bases lay between the germline ends. This CDR3 reads CASSLRQGGYEQYF. The CDR3 DNA is TGTGCCAGCAGTTTGAGGCAGGGGGGCTACGAGCAGTACTTC.

The chain recombines TRBV19 with TRBJ2-1; TRBD2 is a possible D gene (6 bases). This CDR3 spans 14 amino acids. V was clipped by 5 bases and J by 9 bases, with 17 bases between them. Germline loops: CDR1 LNHDA, CDR2 SQIVND (reference sequence). The CDR3 loop is CASSYRGIEGEQFF. The CDR3 DNA reads TGTGCCAGTAGTTATCGCGGGATCGAGGGTGAGCAGTTCTTC.

The chain combines TRBV5-4 with TRBJ2-7; D uncertain. Trimming cost V 5 bases and J 3 bases, with 33 bases left between them. Germline CDR1 reads SGHNT; CDR2 reads YYREEE (reference sequence). The CDR3 contains 20 residues. The DNA of the CDR3 is TGTGCCAGCAGGCAGCTAAAGCGAGTGTTGCGCCTTCTCTCAATCTACGAGCAGTACTTC. Translating gives CASRQLKRVLRLLSIYEQYF.

This CDR3 is CAWTSGTGQQGYTF. Here the CDR3 DNA reads TGTGCCTGGACATCCGGGACAGGGCAACAGGGCTACACCTTC. The chain is built from TRBV30 and TRBJ1-2; 9 bases fit TRBD1. Trimming cost V 4 bases and J 8 bases; bases outside gene matches: 11. This CDR3 spans 14 amino acids. The germline V gene has CDR1 GTSNPN and CDR2 SVGIG (reference sequence).

The chain uses TRBV7-9 and TRBJ1-1; D unclear. Germline V gene sequence: CDR1 SEHNR, CDR2 FQNEAQ (reference sequence). The CDR3 is made up of 15 amino acids. The ends were cut back, 0 bases at V and 5 bases at J, with 13 bases in the middle. CDR3 DNA sequence: TGTGCCAGCAGCTTAGCCTACCCCCCGGAGACTGAAGCTTTCTTT. Protein product: CASSLAYPPETEAFF.

This clone turned up a few times. The chain combines TRBV18 with TRBJ2-5; TRBD2 agrees at 7 bases. Germline V gene sequence: CDR1 KGHSH, CDR2 LQKENI. V shed 3 bases, J shed 5 bases, and the junction held 3 bases outside the gene matches. CDR3 length: 13 amino acids. The CDR3 protein is CASSPGLLETQYF. As DNA, the CDR3 is TGTGCCAGCTCACCGGGACTATTGGAGACCCAGTACTTC.

This clone was recorded only once. The rearrangement uses TRBV5-1 and TRBJ1-6; D possibly corresponds to TRBD1 (6 bases). Per germline, CDR1 SGHRS and CDR2 YFSETQ. Trimming stripped 8 bases from V and 5 bases from J, with 17 bases between. The CDR3 runs 15 residues. DNA for the CDR3: TGCGCCAGTGCTCTGGGGGACAATAATAATTCACCCCTCCACTTT. Amino acid sequence: CASALGDNNNSPLHF.

The rearrangement joins TRBV5-6 to TRBJ1-5; 8 bases fit TRBD1. With 4 bases clipped from V and 3 bases from J, the junction kept 6 bases outside the gene matches. There are 15 residues in the CDR3. Germline-derived CDR1 and CDR2 are SGHDT and YYEEEE. The CDR3 DNA reads as TGTGCCAGCAGCCTTTGGACAGGGACCAATCAGCCCCAGCATTTT. Its translation is CASSLWTGTNQPQHF.

V usage is TRBV9 and J usage is TRBJ2-7; the match to TRBD1 covers 8 bases. The trim removed 2 bases at V and 2 bases at J, leaving 6 bases unmatched. Germline CDR1 and CDR2: SGDLS and YYNGEE. There are 15 residues in the CDR3. CDR3 sequence reads: CASSVGQGRAYEQYF. Here the CDR3 DNA reads TGTGCCAGCAGCGTCGGACAGGGACGCGCCTACGAGCAGTACTTC.

This chain connects TRBV5-5 to TRBJ1-4; D ambiguous. Between the trimmed V and J ends, which lost 5 bases and 6 bases, there was a span of 17 bases. The germline V gene has CDR1 SGHKS and CDR2 YYEKEE (reference sequence). This CDR3 comprises 15 residues. The CDR3 DNA follows: TGTGCCAGCAGGCACGGCTCGGGGTGGGATGAAAAACTGTTTTTT. Residues: CASRHGSGWDEKLFF.

The chain employs TRBV7-3 and TRBJ2-1; 11 positions agree with TRBD2. From germline, CDR1 is SGHTA and CDR2 FQGTGA. This CDR3 has 16 amino acids. V shed 4 bases, J shed 8 bases, and the junction held 10 bases outside the gene matches. CDR3 protein: CASSSILAGGLHEQFF. CDR3 coding DNA: TGTGCCAGCAGCTCAATCCTAGCGGGAGGACTGCATGAGCAGTTCTTC.

The genes are TRBV5-5 and TRBJ1-1; D remains unclear. Germline CDR1 SGHKS, CDR2 YYEKEE (reference sequence). The V end lost 7 bases, the J end lost 6 bases, and 16 bases lay between the germline ends. CDR3 length equals 13 residues. CDR3 sequence reads: CASGVPRAPEAFF. CDR3 DNA sequence: TGTGCCAGCGGAGTCCCACGCGCGCCTGAAGCTTTCTTT.

The genes are TRBV19 and TRBJ1-1; D uncertain. The CDR3 is 18 amino acids. Germline CDR1 LNHDA, CDR2 SQIVND (reference sequence). Trimming pared 3 bases from V and 0 bases from J, leaving 20 bases between. The CDR3 sequence is CASSMLPSFGPLNTEAFF. The CDR3 DNA sequence: TGTGCCAGTAGTATGTTGCCTTCCTTTGGCCCCTTGAACACTGAAGCTTTCTTT.

This clone was counted a few times. This chain uses TRBV11-2 with TRBJ2-3, with D possibly matching TRBD2 (6 bases). Trimming removed 1 base at V and 1 base at J, with 12 bases between. CDR1 and CDR2 from the germline V gene are SGHAT and FQNNGV. The CDR3 extends over 16 amino acids. The CDR3 reads CASSLGATSRTDTQYF. The CDR3 DNA sequence: TGTGCCAGCAGCTTAGGTGCGACTAGTCGCACAGATACGCAGTATTTT.